Following are 32 T cell receptor beta chains from one sample sequenced in a study of cytomegalovirus exposure and HLA in healthy donors. Assay: immunoSEQ multiplex PCR; the TCRdb copy retains only in-frame clones and omits some. The sample shows 70,000 to 75,000 clones, 94% of them seen only once. Specimen: PBMCs. The receptors come from a woman aged 18-30 years in good health and CMV-seropositive.

The chain uses TRBV29-1 and TRBJ2-1; 12 nucleotides align to TRBD2. The V segment lost 2 bases and the J segment 8 bases; nucleotides outside the gene matches: 4. CDR1 is SQVTM, CDR2 ANQGSEA, per germline. CDR3 length equals 14 residues. CDR3 residues: CSVELAGGLDEQFF. As DNA, the CDR3 is TGCAGCGTTGAACTAGCGGGGGGGCTGGATGAGCAGTTCTTC.

In the case of this clone: This sequence may be a read error, since a much larger clone differs from it by one base. CDR3 nucleotides: TGTGCCCGCAGTTGGGGGGGGTGGGGCGGATCCTACGAGCAGTACTTC. This encodes CARSWGGWGGSYEQYF. The J gene is TRBJ2-7, the V gene TRBV28; 7 nucleotides match TRBD2. The CDR3 is 16 amino acids. Germline CDR1 and CDR2: MDHEN and SYDVKM.

The chain recombines TRBV7-2 with TRBJ1-2, with a possible D match to TRBD1 (5 bases). V was cut by 5 bases and J by 8 bases, with 12 bases left in between. There are 12 residues in the CDR3. Germline values: CDR1 SGHTA, CDR2 FQGNSA. The CDR3 spells CASSPRDFGYTF. CDR3 sequence (DNA): TGTGCCAGCAGCCCACGGGACTTCGGCTACACCTTC.

The chain combines TRBV5-1 with TRBJ1-2; D may be TRBD1 (6 bases). This CDR3 has 14 residues. The germline CDR1 and CDR2 sequences are SGHRS and YFSETQ. Trimming pared 7 bases from V and 7 bases from J, leaving 20 bases between. The CDR3 DNA reads TGCGCCAGCTCCCCCCTTAGTACAGGGTTTGGCTACACCTTC. Its protein is CASSPLSTGFGYTF.

On this clone itself: The germline gene is not matched at one end of the junction; a read error may be the cause. The CDR3 nucleotides are TGTGCTAGTGGCTTGGCCGCCGACAGGGTTCAGCAGACCCAGTACTTC. Translating gives CASGLAADRVQQTQYF. The J gene is TRBJ2-5, the V gene TRBV12-5, with TRBD1 identical over 7 bases. The CDR3 has 16 amino acids. Germline V gene sequence: CDR1 LGHNT, CDR2 FRNRAP.

V and J are TRBV28 and TRBJ1-2; D gene ambiguous. The V gene's germline CDR1 is MDHEN and CDR2 SYDVKM. Trimming cost V 3 bases and J 4 bases, with 9 bases left between them. This CDR3 contains 13 residues. DNA of the CDR3: TGTGCCAGCAGTTTTCCCCTTAGCTATGGCTACACCTTC. Its protein is CASSFPLSYGYTF.

Worth noting for this clone: One end of the junction fails to match germline, which may point to a read error. The genes are TRBV6-5 and TRBJ1-2; 9 bases map to TRBD1. There are 13 residues in the CDR3. Germline CDR1 MNHEY, CDR2 SVGAGI. In nucleotides, the CDR3 is TGTGCCGGCAGTTGGGGACAGGGACCTGGCTACACCTTC. This encodes CAGSWGQGPGYTF.

The chain uses TRBV25-1 and TRBJ2-3; a weak D match, TRBD1 (6 bases). There are 16 residues in the CDR3. V was trimmed by 2 bases and J by 0 bases, leaving 12 bases between them. Germline CDR1 MGHDK, CDR2 SYGVNS. The DNA for the CDR3 is TGTGCCAGCAGTGAACAGGACAGACCAAGCACAGATACGCAGTATTTT. Translation gives CASSEQDRPSTDTQYF.

The chain joins TRBV19 to TRBJ2-1; 10 bases fit TRBD2. The CDR3 is 15 residues long. V dropped 5 bases and J dropped 3; count of bases not matched to a gene: 4. The V gene's germline CDR1 is LNHDA and CDR2 SQIVND (reference sequence). CDR3 DNA sequence: TGTGCCAGTAGTCCAACTAGCGGGAACTACAATGAGCAGTTCTTC. This gives the protein CASSPTSGNYNEQFF.

The chain joins TRBV4-1 to TRBJ1-1, with TRBD1 as a possible D gene (5 bases). The CDR3 totals 15 residues. The ends were cut back, 1 base at V and 4 bases at J, with 13 bases in the middle. CDR1 MGHRA and CDR2 YSYEKL come from the germline V gene. CDR3 coding DNA: TGCGCCAGCAGCCAAGTAGCAGGGAGGGCCACTGAAGCTTTCTTT. The encoded protein is CASSQVAGRATEAFF.

The rearrangement links TRBV29-1 to TRBJ2-1; TRBD2 matches 8 bases. The J segment lost 8 bases and the V segment lost 6 bases, leaving 12 bases of the junction unmatched. This CDR3 has 14 residues. From germline, CDR1 is SQVTM and CDR2 ANQGSEA. CDR3 in amino acids: CSVHTGLGFDEQFF. The CDR3 DNA follows: TGCAGCGTGCACACGGGACTAGGATTTGATGAGCAGTTCTTC.

V usage is TRBV19 and J usage is TRBJ2-1; 10 positions match TRBD2. The CDR3 is 16 residues long. Germline CDR1 is LNHDA and CDR2 is SQIVND (reference sequence). V was pared by 6 bases and J by 2 bases, with 7 bases of the junction left unmatched. The CDR3 here is CASRLGLAGAYNEQFF. CDR3 bases: TGTGCCAGTAGGCTTGGTCTAGCGGGGGCCTACAATGAGCAGTTCTTC. The variable domain in full, completed from reference TRBV19 and TRBJ2-1, reads DGGITQSPKYLFRKEGQNVTLSCEQNLNHDAMYWYRQDPGQGLRLIYYSQIVNDFQKGDIAEGYSVSREKKESFPLTVTSAQKNPTAFYLCASRLGLAGAYNEQFFGPGTRLTVL.

This clone was detected once. V usage is TRBV19 and J usage is TRBJ1-1; 9 nucleotides line up with TRBD1. This CDR3 has 15 residues. Trimming removed 4 bases from V and 3 bases from J; junction bases left unmatched: 6. CDR1 and CDR2 from the germline V gene are LNHDA and SQIVND (reference sequence). This CDR3 reads CASSTYNRGHTEAFF. As DNA, the CDR3 is TGTGCCAGTAGTACGTACAACAGGGGGCACACTGAAGCTTTCTTT.

V and J are TRBV19 and TRBJ1-1, with D maybe TRBD1 (5 bases). Per germline, CDR1 LNHDA and CDR2 SQIVND (reference sequence). V lost 3 bases, J lost 4 bases, and 12 bases lay in between. The CDR3 runs to 14 residues. This chain's CDR3 is CASSIRQGFTEAFF. For the CDR3, the DNA is TGTGCCAGTAGTATTCGCCAGGGATTCACTGAAGCTTTCTTT.

The chain recombines TRBV6-1 with TRBJ2-7; 7 bases match TRBD1. The CDR3 contains 14 residues. The V and J ends lost 7 bases and 2 bases, in that order; junction bases with no gene match: 8. Germline V gene sequence: CDR1 MNHNS, CDR2 SASEGT. CDR3 DNA: TGTGCCAGCAACATACAGGGGTCAACCTACGAGCAGTACTTC. It specifies CASNIQGSTYEQYF.

The chain combines TRBV18 with TRBJ1-1; maybe TRBD1 (6 bases). The CDR3 covers 16 residues. Trimming stripped 2 bases from V and 0 bases from J, with 13 bases between. Germline assignment: CDR1 KGHSH and CDR2 LQKENI. This CDR3 reads CASSPIEQGVNTEAFF. The DNA for the CDR3 is TGTGCCAGCTCACCAATTGAACAGGGAGTGAACACTGAAGCTTTCTTT. Looking up the rest from reference TRBV18 and TRBJ1-1 gives the full variable domain: NAGVMQNPRHLVRRRGQEARLRCSPMKGHSHVYWYRQLPEEGLKFMVYLQKENIIDESGMPKERFSAEFPKEGPSILRIQQVVRGDSAAYFCASSPIEQGVNTEAFFGQGTRLTVV.

The chain combines TRBV4-1 with TRBJ1-5; perhaps TRBD1 as D (5 bases). There are 14 residues in the CDR3. Trimming cost V 0 bases and J 6 bases, with 9 bases left between them. The germline V gene has CDR1 MGHRA and CDR2 YSYEKL. The CDR3 reads CASSQDQGVQPQHF. CDR3 sequence (DNA): TGCGCCAGCAGCCAAGATCAGGGTGTTCAGCCCCAGCATTTT.

V gene TRBV19 combines with J gene TRBJ1-5; 7 bases are shared with TRBD1. This CDR3 comprises 14 residues. Germline V gives CDR1 LNHDA, CDR2 SQIVND (reference sequence). Trimming cost V 6 bases and J 5 bases; bases outside gene matches: 7. For the CDR3, the DNA is TGTGCCAGTAGCAGCCGGGACAGAGATCAGCCCCAGCATTTT. Translation: CASSSRDRDQPQHF.

The V and J genes are TRBV5-6 and TRBJ1-2; no definite D call. The V end was cut by 0 bases, the J end by 7 bases, with 10 bases between. CDR3 length: 13 amino acids. Germline assignment: CDR1 SGHDT and CDR2 YYEEEE. DNA for the CDR3: TGTGCCAGCAGCTTGGAGGTGAGGGTTGGCTACACCTTC. Translated, it gives CASSLEVRVGYTF.

The V gene is TRBV5-6, the J gene TRBJ1-6, with a weak D call TRBD1 (6 bases). V lost 6 bases, J lost 4 bases, and 17 bases lay in between. From germline, CDR1 is SGHDT and CDR2 YYEEEE. This CDR3 comprises 16 residues. The DNA for the CDR3 is TGTGCCAGCAACCTGCGGGGGGGCGCATATAATTCACCCCTCCACTTT. Translation: CASNLRGGAYNSPLHF.

The chain recombines TRBV1 with TRBJ1-5; the D call TRBD1 from the table was never checked on the DNA. TRBV1 has pseudogene status. This CDR3 contains 19 residues. This CDR3 is CTSPGPGRYQDGAEQPQHF. The CDR3 nucleotides are TGCACCAGTCCCGGACCAGGACGATATCAGGATGGGGCGGAACAGCCCCAGCATTTT.

A single count supports this clone. The chain couples TRBV27 to TRBJ2-1, with a possible D match to TRBD1 (5 bases). The V gene's germline CDR1 is MNHEY and CDR2 SMNVEV (reference sequence). The CDR3 covers 13 residues. V lost 5 bases to trimming and J lost 4 bases, with 9 bases between them. The CDR3 DNA sequence: TGTGCCAGCAGTATTAACAGGTACAATGAGCAGTTCTTC. Protein sequence: CASSINRYNEQFF.

This chain joins TRBV11-2 and TRBJ2-1; 9 nucleotides align to TRBD2. The CDR3 contains 17 residues. CDR1 SGHAT and CDR2 FQNNGV come from the germline V gene. V lost 5 bases and J lost 3; bases outside the gene matches: 11. The CDR3 here is CASSPLGRGGFYNEQFF. Written as DNA, the CDR3 is TGTGCCAGCAGCCCTCTAGGGCGGGGGGGTTTCTACAATGAGCAGTTCTTC.

This chain joins TRBV29-1 and TRBJ1-4, with D possibly matching TRBD1 (6 bases). This CDR3 comprises 16 residues. The V end lost 0 bases, the J end lost 8 bases, and 19 bases lay between the germline ends. Germline V gene lookup returns CDR1 SQVTM and CDR2 ANQGSEA. The CDR3 protein is CSVEESGGGFREKLFF. CDR3 in DNA: TGCAGCGTTGAAGAGTCCGGCGGGGGCTTTAGGGAAAAACTGTTTTTT.

This chain connects TRBV6-1 to TRBJ1-4; 12 positions agree with TRBD1. Trimming removed 4 bases from V and 13 bases from J; junction bases left unmatched: 13. Germline lookup yields CDR1 MNHNS and CDR2 SASEGT. The CDR3 is made up of 16 amino acids. The CDR3: CASSANGGDRGRGLFF. The CDR3 bases are TGTGCCAGCAGTGCCAACGGAGGGGACAGGGGGCGAGGACTGTTTTTT.

V is TRBV18 and J is TRBJ2-2, with D possibly TRBD2 on 6 matching bases. Germline V gene lookup returns CDR1 KGHSH and CDR2 LQKENI. V gave up 3 bases and J gave up 5 bases, with 22 bases separating them. The CDR3 is 18 residues long. The CDR3 protein is CASSPYSQAAGRTGELFF. For the CDR3, the DNA is TGTGCCAGCTCACCTTACAGTCAGGCGGCGGGACGGACCGGGGAGCTGTTTTTT.

This sequence joins TRBV19 and TRBJ1-2; 7 nucleotides match TRBD1. This CDR3 has 15 amino acids. Per the germline V gene, CDR1 is LNHDA and CDR2 is SQIVND (reference sequence). The J segment lost 3 bases and the V segment lost 5 bases, leaving 9 bases of the junction unmatched. CDR3 in DNA: TGTGCCAGTAGTTCCGGGACAGCCGGATACTATGGCTACACCTTC. Its protein is CASSSGTAGYYGYTF.

V gene TRBV5-1 combines with J gene TRBJ2-7, with 8 positions matching TRBD1. Germline CDR1 is SGHRS and CDR2 is YFSETQ. The CDR3 covers 16 residues. V lost 0 bases and J lost 4; bases outside the gene matches: 9. CDR3 sequence: CASSLGTGQGAYEQYF. CDR3 sequence (DNA): TGCGCCAGCAGCTTGGGGACAGGGCAGGGTGCGTACGAGCAGTACTTC.

The genes are TRBV28 and TRBJ2-7; D is possibly TRBD1 (7 bases). This CDR3 is built from 15 residues. Trimming took 2 bases from V and 5 from J, leaving 16 bases between them. CDR1 is MDHEN and CDR2 is SYDVKM in the germline V gene. The CDR3, as DNA: TGTGCCAGCAGTTTACCGGCCCAGGGGGGCCACGAGCAGTACTTC. Its protein is CASSLPAQGGHEQYF.

The chain is built from TRBV29-1 and TRBJ2-3, with D tentatively TRBD2 (6 bases). Trimming removed 5 bases at V and 1 base at J, with 16 bases between. The CDR3 has 15 amino acids. Germline CDR1 SQVTM, CDR2 ANQGSEA. This CDR3 reads CSVQRTGVGTDTQYF. The CDR3 DNA follows: TGCAGCGTTCAGAGGACGGGGGTCGGCACAGATACGCAGTATTTT.

The V and J genes are TRBV7-9 and TRBJ1-2; D is perhaps TRBD1 (5 bases). The V gene lost 1 base and the J gene lost 8 bases, with 11 bases spanning the gap. This CDR3 region has 13 residues. The germline gives CDR1 SEHNR, CDR2 FQNEAQ (reference sequence). In nucleotides, the CDR3 is TGTGCCAGCAGCTTAGGGCAGGGCGGCGGCTACACCTTC. Encoded protein: CASSLGQGGGYTF. Full variable domain (missing parts from reference TRBV7-9 and TRBJ1-2): DTGVSQNPRHKITKRGQNVTFRCDPISEHNRLYWYRQTLGQGPEFLTYFQNEAQLEKSRLLSDRFSAERPKGSFSTLEIQRTEQGDSAMYLCASSLGQGGGYTFGSGTRLTVV.

This clone was recorded once. The V gene is TRBV11-3, the J gene TRBJ2-3; 7 positions match TRBD1. This CDR3 has 14 residues. V gave up 5 bases and J gave up 1 base; unmatched junction bases: 3. Germline values: CDR1 SGHNT, CDR2 YENEEA. DNA for the CDR3: TGTGCCAGCAGCGACGGACAGGGCACAGATACGCAGTATTTT. This sequence encodes CASSDGQGTDTQYF. Variable domain in full (rest from reference TRBV11-3 and TRBJ2-3): EAGVVQSPRYKIIEKKQPVAFWCNPISGHNTLYWYLQNLGQGPELLIRYENEEAVDDSQLPKDRFSAERLKGVDSTLKIQPAELGDSAVYLCASSDGQGTDTQYFGPGTRLTVL.